This TCR beta chain was profiled in a study of T cells in Graves' hyperthyroidism and ophthalmopathy. This clonotype showed up many times. Authors of the study amplified TCR beta CDR3 regions from RNA transcripts. An initial round of RT-PCR targeting the TCR CDR3 relied on the HTBI primer set. From the multiplex PCR reads, TCRdb called clonotypes with MiXCR, one entry per CDR3 protein. The sample contains 450,000 to 700,000 distinct CDR3 sequences, 46% of which appear only once. The clonotype comes from a woman aged 18-29 years with Graves' hyperthyroidism. The sequenced material came from peripheral blood or thyroid tissue (not recorded which).

In DNA, the CDR3 is TGTGCCAGCAGTTTAGGACCCGGGACGACCTACGAGCAGTACTTC. Translation gives CASSLGPGTTYEQYF. The rearrangement uses TRBV12-3 or TRBV12-4 and TRBJ2-7; D possibly matches TRBD1 or TRBD2 (5 bases each). The length of the CDR3 is 15 residues. With 1 base removed from V and 2 bases from J, the gap between germline ends came to 12 bases.